The rows below give T cell receptor beta chains drawn from one sample of a study of blood T cell repertoires in COVID-19. Clones were read by immunoSEQ multiplex PCR, and TCRdb kept only the in-frame ones, dropping some. Of 250,000 to 350,000 clones detected, almost 90% appear once; the ten largest clones hold approximately 4.5%. Sequenced: PBMCs or T cells enriched from blood (not recorded which). The receptors stem from a woman aged 18-35 years with acute COVID-19. CDR3s include the opening cysteine and the closing phenylalanine or tryptophan. Fields, in order: V gene, D gene, J gene, clone size, CDR3 protein, CDR3 DNA. D genes are given only for firm matches. A row's size may be missing; if present it is once, few, many or a size class.

TRBV27	NA	TRBJ1-5	NA	CASSSAGEQPQHF	TGTGCCAGCAGTTCCGCAGGGGAACAGCCCCAGCATTTT
TRBV5-1	NA	TRBJ2-7	NA	CASMGAIYEQYF	TGCGCCAGCATGGGAGCGATCTACGAGCAGTACTTC
TRBV2	NA	TRBJ2-7	NA	CASSEFVTDSYEQYF	TGTGCCAGCAGTGAATTCGTGACAGACTCCTACGAGCAGTACTTC
TRBV25-1	NA	TRBJ2-2	NA	CASSEHKHTGELFF	TGTGCCAGCAGTGAACACAAACACACCGGGGAGCTGTTTTTT
TRBV7-8	TRBD2	TRBJ2-5	NA	CASSFSGEETQYF	TGTGCCAGCAGCTTTAGCGGGGAGGAGACCCAGTACTTC
TRBV13	TRBD2	TRBJ2-3	NA	CASSLAWGSGSSGDTQYF	TGTGCCAGCAGCTTAGCCTGGGGTAGCGGGAGTAGTGGAGATACGCAGTATTTT
TRBV7-3	NA	TRBJ1-1	NA	CASSQDSGEAFF	TGTGCCAGCAGCCAGGATAGTGGTGAAGCTTTCTTT
TRBV27	TRBD1	TRBJ2-5	NA	CASSFLGTGGQETQYF	TGTGCCAGCAGTTTCCTCGGGACAGGGGGTCAGGAGACCCAGTACTTC
TRBV21-1	NA	TRBJ2-7	NA	CASPPDFLYEQYF	TGTGCCAGCCCGCCGGACTTCTTATACGAGCAGTACTTC
TRBV15	TRBD1	TRBJ1-1	NA	CATSRSGTGGTEAFF	TGTGCCACCAGCAGATCCGGGACAGGGGGCACTGAAGCTTTCTTT
TRBV15	TRBD2	TRBJ2-7	NA	CATSTEAGGLYEQYF	TGTGCCACCAGCACAGAAGCGGGAGGGCTCTACGAGCAGTACTTC
TRBV10-1	NA	TRBJ2-3	NA	CASSKTGFTLDTQYF	TGCGCCAGCAGCAAGACGGGTTTTACGTTGGATACGCAGTATTTT
TRBV10-3	TRBD2	TRBJ2-1	NA	CAISGLAGGSLSNEQFF	TGTGCCATCAGCGGACTAGCGGGAGGCTCCTTGTCTAATGAGCAGTTCTTC
TRBV28	TRBD1	TRBJ2-7	NA	CASLPQGAYEQYF	TGTGCCAGTTTACCCCAGGGGGCCTACGAGCAGTACTTC
TRBV27	NA	TRBJ1-1	few	CASSKYSTGHTEAFF	TGTGCCAGCAGCAAATACTCGACAGGACACACTGAAGCTTTCTTT
TRBV2	TRBD2	TRBJ2-1	NA	CASIRGGRRPNEQFF	TGTGCCAGCATACGGGGCGGGAGGAGGCCCAATGAGCAGTTCTTC
TRBV29-1	TRBD2	TRBJ2-2	NA	CSVGGSGSTGTGELFF	TGCAGCGTTGGGGGTAGCGGGAGTACGGGCACCGGGGAGCTGTTTTTT
TRBV19	TRBD2	TRBJ2-1	NA	CATQGWGTSGDNEQFF	TGTGCCACCCAAGGGTGGGGGACTAGCGGGGACAATGAGCAGTTCTTC
TRBV15	NA	TRBJ2-1	NA	CATSRDRGWGLNNEQFF	TGTGCCACCAGCAGAGATCGGGGTTGGGGGCTAAACAATGAGCAGTTCTTC
TRBV11-3	NA	TRBJ1-2	once	CASSDRPYGYTF	TGTGCCAGCAGCGACAGGCCCTATGGCTACACCTTC